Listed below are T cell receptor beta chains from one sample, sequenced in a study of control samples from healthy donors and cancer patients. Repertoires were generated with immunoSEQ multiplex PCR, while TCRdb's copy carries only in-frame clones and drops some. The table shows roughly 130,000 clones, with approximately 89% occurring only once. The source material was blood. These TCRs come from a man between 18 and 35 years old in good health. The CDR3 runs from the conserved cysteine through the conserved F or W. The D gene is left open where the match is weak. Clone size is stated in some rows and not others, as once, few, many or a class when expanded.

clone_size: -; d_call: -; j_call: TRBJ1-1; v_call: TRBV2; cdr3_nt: TGTGCCAGCAGTGGGATCTTACAGGGATGGACTGAAGCTTTCTTT; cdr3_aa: CASSGILQGWTEAFF
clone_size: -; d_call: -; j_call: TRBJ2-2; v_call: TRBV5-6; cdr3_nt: TGTGCCAGCAGCTTGGGGAACACCGGGGAGCTGTTTTTT; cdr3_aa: CASSLGNTGELFF
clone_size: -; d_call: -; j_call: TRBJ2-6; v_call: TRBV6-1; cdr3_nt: TGTGCCAGCAGTGAGTTAGTTGTCTCTGGGGCCAACGTCCTGACTTTC; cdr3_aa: CASSELVVSGANVLTF
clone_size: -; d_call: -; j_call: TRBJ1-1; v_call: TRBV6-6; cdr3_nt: TGTGCCAGCACCGAGACCAACACTGAAGCTTTCTTT; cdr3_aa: CASTETNTEAFF
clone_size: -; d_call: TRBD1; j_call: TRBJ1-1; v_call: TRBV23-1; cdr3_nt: TGCGCCAGCAGTCAAACCCGGGACAGAGGCCTTCTCATGAACACTGAAGCTTTCTTT; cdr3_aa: CASSQTRDRGLLMNTEAFF
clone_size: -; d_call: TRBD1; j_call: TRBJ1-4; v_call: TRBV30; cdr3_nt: TGTGCCTGGAGTGCGGGACAGGGGGTGTTTGGTGAAAAACTGTTTTTT; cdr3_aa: CAWSAGQGVFGEKLFF
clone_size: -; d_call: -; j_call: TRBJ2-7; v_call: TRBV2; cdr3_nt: TGTGCCAGCAAGTGGACTACCCTCTACGAGCAGTACTTC; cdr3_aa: CASKWTTLYEQYF
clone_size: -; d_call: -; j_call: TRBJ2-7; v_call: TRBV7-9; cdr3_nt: TGTGCCAGCAGCGCCGTAGGCAGGGGTACCTACGAGCAGTACTTC; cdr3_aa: CASSAVGRGTYEQYF
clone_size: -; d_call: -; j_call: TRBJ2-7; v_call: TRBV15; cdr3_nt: TGTGCCACCAGCAGAGATACCCCCTACGAGCAGTACTTC; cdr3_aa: CATSRDTPYEQYF
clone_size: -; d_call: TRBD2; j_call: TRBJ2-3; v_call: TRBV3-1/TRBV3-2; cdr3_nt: TGTGCCAGCAGCCCCTATAGCGGGGGGGGCCCCTCAGATACGCAGTATTTT; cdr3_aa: CASSPYSGGGPSDTQYF
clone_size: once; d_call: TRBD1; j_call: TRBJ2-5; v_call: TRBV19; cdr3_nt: TGTGCCAGTAGTAGAGGGTGGACAGGGGGCGAGACCCAGTACTTC; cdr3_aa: CASSRGWTGGETQYF